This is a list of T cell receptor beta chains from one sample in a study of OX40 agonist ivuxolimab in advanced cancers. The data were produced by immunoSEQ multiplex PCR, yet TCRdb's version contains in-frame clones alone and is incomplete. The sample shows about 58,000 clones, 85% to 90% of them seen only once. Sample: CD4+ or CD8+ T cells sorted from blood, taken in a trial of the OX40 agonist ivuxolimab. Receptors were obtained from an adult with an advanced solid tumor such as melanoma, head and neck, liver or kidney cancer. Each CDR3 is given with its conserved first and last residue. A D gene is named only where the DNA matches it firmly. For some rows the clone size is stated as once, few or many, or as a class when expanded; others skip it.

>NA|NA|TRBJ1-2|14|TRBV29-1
CSVGRTGSVYGYTF
TGCAGCGTTGGGCGGACGGGGTCAGTTTATGGCTACACCTTC
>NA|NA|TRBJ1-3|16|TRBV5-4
CASSSGTTRSGNTIYF
TGTGCCAGCAGCTCCGGGACGACAAGGTCTGGAAACACCATATATTTT
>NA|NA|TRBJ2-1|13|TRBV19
CASSTGSNNEQFF
TGTGCCAGTAGTACAGGATCAAACAATGAGCAGTTCTTC
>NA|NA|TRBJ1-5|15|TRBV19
CASQRTDYSNQPQHF
TGTGCCTCGCAAAGGACAGACTATAGCAATCAGCCCCAGCATTTT
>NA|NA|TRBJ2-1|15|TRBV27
CASSLGGGPYNEQFF
TGTGCCAGCAGTTTGGGGGGAGGACCGTACAATGAGCAGTTCTTC
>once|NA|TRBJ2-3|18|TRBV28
CASGEVNGAGARTDTQYF
TGTGCCAGCGGAGAAGTAAACGGGGCTGGCGCCCGCACAGATACGCAGTATTTT
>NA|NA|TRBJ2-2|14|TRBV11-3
CASSLNANTGELFF
TGTGCCAGCAGCCTAAACGCGAACACCGGGGAGCTGTTTTTT
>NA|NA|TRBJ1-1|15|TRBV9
CASSGSGSGYTEAFF
TGTGCCAGCAGCGGTAGTGGATCCGGGTACACTGAAGCTTTCTTT
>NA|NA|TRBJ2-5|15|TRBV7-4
CASSSTGTYQETQYF
TGTGCCAGCAGCTCCACCGGGACATACCAAGAGACCCAGTACTTC
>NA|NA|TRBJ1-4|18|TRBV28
CASSLSPSKWQGDEKLFF
TGTGCCAGCAGTTTGTCCCCCAGTAAATGGCAAGGGGATGAAAAACTGTTTTTT
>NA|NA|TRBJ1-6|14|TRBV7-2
CASRGTGANSPLHF
TGTGCCAGCAGGGGGACCGGAGCGAATTCACCCCTCCACTTT
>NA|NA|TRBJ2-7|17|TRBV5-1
CASSLDPTAPTLSEQYF
TGCGCCAGCAGCTTGGACCCGACAGCGCCTACGTTAAGCGAGCAGTACTTC
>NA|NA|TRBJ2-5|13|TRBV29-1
CSVGGGGQETQYF
TGCAGCGTTGGGGGTGGGGGCCAAGAGACCCAGTACTTC
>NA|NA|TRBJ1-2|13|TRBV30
CAWSVPLVYGYTF
TGTGCCTGGAGTGTACCCCTAGTCTATGGCTACACCTTC